These 2 T cell receptor beta chains were sequenced from one sample in a study of shared clonotypes between healthy human individuals. The assay was immunoSEQ multiplex PCR, and TCRdb's table has in-frame clones only and misses some. This sample has approximately 2.3 million clones; more than 80% occur once, and the top ten carry 0.35% to 0.45%. Sequencing was carried out using naive CD4+ T cells from PBMCs. The subset: CD45RA+ positively selected. The source of these receptors is a man in his late teens or twenties in good health. Some clones in this sample may be carry-over from other donors' samples.

Comments on this clone: Different DNA sequences within this sample yield the same CDR3. The chain couples TRBV7-2 to TRBJ2-7; TRBD1 or TRBD2 may be the D gene (5 bases each). This CDR3 contains 15 residues. Germline values: CDR1 SGHTA, CDR2 FQGNSA. Trimming removed 1 base from V and 2 bases from J, with 12 bases in between. CDR3 sequence: CASSLGGTATYEQYF. The CDR3 nucleotides read TGTGCCAGCAGCTTAGGAGGGACGGCTACCTACGAGCAGTACTTC.

The V and J genes are TRBV7-9 and TRBJ2-2, with TRBD2 identical over 8 bases. The CDR3 is 18 amino acids. V lost 3 bases and J lost 2; bases outside the gene matches: 11. The germline CDR1 and CDR2 sequences are SEHNR and FQNEAQ (reference sequence). The CDR3: CASSLRGSGSRNTGELFF. The CDR3 bases are TGTGCCAGCAGCTTGCGTGGGAGCGGGAGCCGTAACACCGGGGAGCTGTTTTTT.